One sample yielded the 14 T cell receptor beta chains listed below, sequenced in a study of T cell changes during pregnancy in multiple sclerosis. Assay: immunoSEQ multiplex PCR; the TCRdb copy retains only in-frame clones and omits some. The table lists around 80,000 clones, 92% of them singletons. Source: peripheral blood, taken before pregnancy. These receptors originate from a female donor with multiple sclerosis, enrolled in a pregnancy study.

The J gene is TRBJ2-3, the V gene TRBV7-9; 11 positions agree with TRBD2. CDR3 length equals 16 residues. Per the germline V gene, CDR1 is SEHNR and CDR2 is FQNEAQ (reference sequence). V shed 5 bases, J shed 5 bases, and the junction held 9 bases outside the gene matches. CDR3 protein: CASSQRIAGGEDTQYF. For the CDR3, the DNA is TGTGCCAGCAGCCAAAGGATAGCGGGGGGGGAAGATACGCAGTATTTT.

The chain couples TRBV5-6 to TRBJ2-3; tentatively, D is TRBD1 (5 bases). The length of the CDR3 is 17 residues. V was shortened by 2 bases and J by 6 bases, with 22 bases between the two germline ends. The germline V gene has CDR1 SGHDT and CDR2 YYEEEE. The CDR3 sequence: CASSFDPRGQGHDTQYF. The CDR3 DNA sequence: TGTGCCAGCAGCTTTGATCCCCGCGGCCAGGGCCATGATACGCAGTATTTT.

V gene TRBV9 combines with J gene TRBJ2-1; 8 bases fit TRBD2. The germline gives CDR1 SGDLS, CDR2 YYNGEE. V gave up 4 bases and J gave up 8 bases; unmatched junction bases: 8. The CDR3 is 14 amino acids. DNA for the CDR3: TGTGCCAGCAGCTCCCCCAGCGGGGGATATGAGCAGTTCTTC. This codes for CASSSPSGGYEQFF.

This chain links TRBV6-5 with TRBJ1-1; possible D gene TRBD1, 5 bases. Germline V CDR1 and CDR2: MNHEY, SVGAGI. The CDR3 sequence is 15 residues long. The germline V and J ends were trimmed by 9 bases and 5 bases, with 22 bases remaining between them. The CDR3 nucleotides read TGTGCCAGTAATCCAACCTTGGGGGGAAAGACTGAAGCTTTCTTT. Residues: CASNPTLGGKTEAFF.

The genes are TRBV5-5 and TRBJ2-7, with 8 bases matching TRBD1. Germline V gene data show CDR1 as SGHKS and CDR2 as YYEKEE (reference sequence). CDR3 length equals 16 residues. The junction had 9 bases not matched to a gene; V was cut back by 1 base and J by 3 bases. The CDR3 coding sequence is TGTGCCAGCAGCTTGAATCCCCGACAGGGGTTCTACGAGCAGTACTTC. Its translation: CASSLNPRQGFYEQYF. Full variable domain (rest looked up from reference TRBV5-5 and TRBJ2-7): DAGVTQSPTHLIKTRGQQVTLRCSPISGHKSVSWYQQVLGQGPQFIFQYYEKEERGRGNFPDRFSARQFPNYSSELNVNALLLGDSALYLCASSLNPRQGFYEQYFGPGTRLTVT.

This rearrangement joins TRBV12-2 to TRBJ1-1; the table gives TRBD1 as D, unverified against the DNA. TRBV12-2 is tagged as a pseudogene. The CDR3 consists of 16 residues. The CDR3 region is CASRSDRGQLNTEAFF. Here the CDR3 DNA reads TGTGCAAGTCGCTCGGACCGGGGACAGCTGAACACTGAAGCTTTCTTT.

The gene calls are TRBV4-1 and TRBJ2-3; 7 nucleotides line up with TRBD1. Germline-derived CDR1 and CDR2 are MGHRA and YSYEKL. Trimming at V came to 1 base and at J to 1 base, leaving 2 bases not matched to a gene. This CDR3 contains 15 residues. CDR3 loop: CASSQVGQGTDTQYF. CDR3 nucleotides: TGCGCCAGCAGCCAAGTTGGACAGGGCACAGATACGCAGTATTTT.

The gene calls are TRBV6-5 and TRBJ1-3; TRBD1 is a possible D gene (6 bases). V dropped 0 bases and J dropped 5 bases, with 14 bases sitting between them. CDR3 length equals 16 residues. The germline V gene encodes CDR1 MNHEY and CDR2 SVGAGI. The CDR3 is CASSYSNGGARNTIYF. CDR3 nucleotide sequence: TGTGCCAGCAGTTACTCGAATGGGGGGGCACGAAACACCATATATTTT.

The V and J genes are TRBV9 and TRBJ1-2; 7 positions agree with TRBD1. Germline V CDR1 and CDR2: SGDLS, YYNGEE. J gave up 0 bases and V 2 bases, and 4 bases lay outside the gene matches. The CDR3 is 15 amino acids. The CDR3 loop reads CASSVTGAPNYGYTF. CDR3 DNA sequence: TGTGCCAGCAGCGTTACAGGGGCCCCTAACTATGGCTACACCTTC.

The CDR3 coding sequence is TGTGCCAGCTCTCGGGACAGGGGGCAGGAGACCCAGTACTTC. Translated: CASSRDRGQETQYF. The J gene is TRBJ2-5, the V gene TRBV18; 12 positions match TRBD1. This CDR3 comprises 14 residues. Looked up from germline, CDR1 is KGHSH and CDR2 is LQKENI. V trimming: 6 bases; J trimming: 5 bases; junction bases outside the gene matches: 4.

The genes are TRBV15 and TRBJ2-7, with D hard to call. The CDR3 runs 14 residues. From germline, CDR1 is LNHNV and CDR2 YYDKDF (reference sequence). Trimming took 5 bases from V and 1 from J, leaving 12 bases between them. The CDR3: CATSPRPESYEQYF. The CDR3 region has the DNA TGTGCCACCAGCCCCCGACCGGAGTCCTACGAGCAGTACTTC.

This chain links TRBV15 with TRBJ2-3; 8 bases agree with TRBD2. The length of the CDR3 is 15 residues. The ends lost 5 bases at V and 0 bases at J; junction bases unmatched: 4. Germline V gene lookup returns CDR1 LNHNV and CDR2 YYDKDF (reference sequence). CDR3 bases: TGTGCCACCAGCGCAATAGCGGGGAGCACAGATACGCAGTATTTT. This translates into CATSAIAGSTDTQYF. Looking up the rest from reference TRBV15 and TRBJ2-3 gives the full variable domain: DAMVIQNPRYQVTQFGKPVTLSCSQTLNHNVMYWYQQKSSQAPKLLFHYYDKDFNNEADTPDNFQSRRPNTSFCFLDIRSPGLGDTAMYLCATSAIAGSTDTQYFGPGTRLTVL.

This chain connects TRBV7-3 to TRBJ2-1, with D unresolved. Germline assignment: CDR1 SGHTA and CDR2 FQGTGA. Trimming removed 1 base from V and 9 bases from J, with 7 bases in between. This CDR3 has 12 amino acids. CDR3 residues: CASSLSPGEQFF. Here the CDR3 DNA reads TGTGCCAGCAGCTTAAGCCCGGGTGAGCAGTTCTTC.

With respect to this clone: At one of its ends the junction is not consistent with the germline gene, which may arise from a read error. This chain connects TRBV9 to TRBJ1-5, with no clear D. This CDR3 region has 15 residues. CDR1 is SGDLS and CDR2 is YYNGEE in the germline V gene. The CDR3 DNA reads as TGTGCCAGCAACGTAGGTGGGGAGAGCAATCAGCCCCAGCATTTT. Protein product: CASNVGGESNQPQHF.